This TCR beta chain is from a study of T cell responses to AZD1222 COVID-19 vaccine. Regarding the study as a whole: Vaccine-associated CD4 TCRs spanned spike, dominant at 160-218 and 743-854.

V trimming: 0 bases; J trimming: 6 bases; junction bases outside the gene matches: 10. The CDR3 extends over 17 amino acids. Germline V gene sequence: CDR1 LGHDT, CDR2 YNNKEL (reference sequence). On this clone itself: Its specificity is unknown.

TCRdb's copy holds only in-frame clones and misses some; the assay was immunoSEQ multiplex PCR. The data hold about 94,000 clones, with approximately 88% observed a single time. The chain combines TRBV3-1 (or the pseudogene TRBV3-2) with TRBJ2-3; TRBD2 agrees at 9 bases. The material sequenced was peripheral blood, taken 28 days after the second AZD1222 dose. This TCR derives from an adult who received the AZD1222 COVID-19 vaccine. The chain's CDR3 is CASSQEASGTTRDTQYF. For the CDR3, the DNA is TGTGCCAGCAGCCAAGAGGCTAGCGGGACGACACGGGATACGCAGTATTTT.